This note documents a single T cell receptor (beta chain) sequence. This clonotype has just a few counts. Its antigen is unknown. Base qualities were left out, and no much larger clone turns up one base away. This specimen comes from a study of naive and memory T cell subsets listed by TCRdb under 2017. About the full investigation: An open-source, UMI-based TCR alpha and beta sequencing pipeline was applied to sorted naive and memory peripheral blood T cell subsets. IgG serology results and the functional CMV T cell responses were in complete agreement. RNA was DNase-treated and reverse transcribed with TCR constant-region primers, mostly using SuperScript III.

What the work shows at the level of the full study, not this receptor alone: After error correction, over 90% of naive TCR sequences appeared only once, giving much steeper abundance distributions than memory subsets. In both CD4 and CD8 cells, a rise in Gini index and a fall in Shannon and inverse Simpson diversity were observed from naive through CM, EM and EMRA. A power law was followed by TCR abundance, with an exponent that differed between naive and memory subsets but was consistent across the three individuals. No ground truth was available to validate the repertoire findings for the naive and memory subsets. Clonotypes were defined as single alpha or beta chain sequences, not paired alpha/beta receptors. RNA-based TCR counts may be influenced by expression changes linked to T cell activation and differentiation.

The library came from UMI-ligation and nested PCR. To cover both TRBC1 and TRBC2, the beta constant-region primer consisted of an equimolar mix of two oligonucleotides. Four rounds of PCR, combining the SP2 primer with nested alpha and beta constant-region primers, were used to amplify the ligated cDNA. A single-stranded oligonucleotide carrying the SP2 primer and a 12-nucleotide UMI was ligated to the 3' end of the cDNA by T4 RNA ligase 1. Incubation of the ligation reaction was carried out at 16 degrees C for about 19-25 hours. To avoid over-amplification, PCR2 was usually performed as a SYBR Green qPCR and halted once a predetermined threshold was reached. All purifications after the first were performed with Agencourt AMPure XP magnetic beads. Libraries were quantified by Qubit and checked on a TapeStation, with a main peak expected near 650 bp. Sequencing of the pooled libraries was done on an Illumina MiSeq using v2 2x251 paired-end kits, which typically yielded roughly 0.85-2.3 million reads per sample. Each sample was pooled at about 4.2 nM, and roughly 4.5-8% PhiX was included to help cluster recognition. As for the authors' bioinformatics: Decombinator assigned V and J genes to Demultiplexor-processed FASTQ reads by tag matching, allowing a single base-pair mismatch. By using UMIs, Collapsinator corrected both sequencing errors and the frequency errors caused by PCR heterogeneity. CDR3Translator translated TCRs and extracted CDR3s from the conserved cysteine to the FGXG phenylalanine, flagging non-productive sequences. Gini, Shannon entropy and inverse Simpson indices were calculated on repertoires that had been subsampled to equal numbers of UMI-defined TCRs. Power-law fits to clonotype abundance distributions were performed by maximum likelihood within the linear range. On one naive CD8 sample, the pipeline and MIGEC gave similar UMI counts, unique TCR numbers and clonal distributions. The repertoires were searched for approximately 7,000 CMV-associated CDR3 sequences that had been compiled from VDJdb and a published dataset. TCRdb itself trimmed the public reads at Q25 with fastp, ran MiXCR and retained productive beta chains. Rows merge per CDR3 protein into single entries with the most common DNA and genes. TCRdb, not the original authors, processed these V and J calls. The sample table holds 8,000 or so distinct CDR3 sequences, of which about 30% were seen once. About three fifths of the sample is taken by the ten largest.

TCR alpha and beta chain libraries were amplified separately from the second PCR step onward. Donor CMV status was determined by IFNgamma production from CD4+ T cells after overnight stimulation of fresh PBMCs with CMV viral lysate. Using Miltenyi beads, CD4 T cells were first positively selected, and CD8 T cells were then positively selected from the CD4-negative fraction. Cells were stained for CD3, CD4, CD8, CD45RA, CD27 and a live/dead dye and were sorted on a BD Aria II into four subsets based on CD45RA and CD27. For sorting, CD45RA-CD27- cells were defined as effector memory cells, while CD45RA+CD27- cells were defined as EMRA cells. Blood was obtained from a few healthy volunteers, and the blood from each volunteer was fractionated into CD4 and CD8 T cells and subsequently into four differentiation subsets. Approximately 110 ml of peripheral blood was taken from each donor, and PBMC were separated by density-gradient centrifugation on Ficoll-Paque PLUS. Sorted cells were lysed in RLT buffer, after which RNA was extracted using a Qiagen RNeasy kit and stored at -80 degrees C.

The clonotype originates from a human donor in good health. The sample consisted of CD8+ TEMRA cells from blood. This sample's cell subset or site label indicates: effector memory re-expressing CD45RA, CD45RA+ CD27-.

For the CDR3, the sequence is CASSLEERTGYEQYF. The DNA sequence follows: TGTGCCAGCAGCTTAGAGGAGCGGACGGGCTACGAGCAGTACTTC. Recombination joined TRBV7-9 with TRBJ2-7; D gene: possibly TRBD2, on 5 matching bases. Reading from cysteine to phenylalanine, the CDR3 counts 15 amino acids. Just the 45-base CDR3 DNA is kept, in frame starting at base 1. From a lookup of the germline V gene (reference sequence), CDR1 and CDR2 are SEHNR and FQNEAQ. V is cut by 1 base and J by 3 bases, and the space between the germline ends is 13 bases.